This T cell receptor (beta chain) came from a study of blood T cell repertoires in COVID-19. On the study more broadly: T cells, B-cell-depleted T cells, or PBMCs supplied cDNA or gDNA.

Germline trimming cut 4 bases from V and 7 bases from J; bases unmatched to any gene: 2. Germline CDR1 is MNHEY and CDR2 is SVGEGT. The CDR3 runs 13 residues. In the authors' methods: Amplification of reference gene primers was used by the study to estimate nucleated cell counts. Produced via immunoSEQ multiplex PCR; TCRdb's table is partial and in-frame only. Clonal size and the V and J genes are those of that table, whereas D and trimming came from the DNA. The sample holds under 80,000 clones, roughly 82% seen once. The sample comprised peripheral blood. The sequence derives from a man aged 45-65 years with acute or convalescent COVID-19. The chain recombines TRBV6-2 or TRBV6-3 with TRBJ2-5, with 11 bases lining up with TRBD2. The CDR3 DNA sequence: TGTGCCAGCAGTTCGGGGACTAGCGGGACCCAGTACTTC. It codes for CASSSGTSGTQYF.